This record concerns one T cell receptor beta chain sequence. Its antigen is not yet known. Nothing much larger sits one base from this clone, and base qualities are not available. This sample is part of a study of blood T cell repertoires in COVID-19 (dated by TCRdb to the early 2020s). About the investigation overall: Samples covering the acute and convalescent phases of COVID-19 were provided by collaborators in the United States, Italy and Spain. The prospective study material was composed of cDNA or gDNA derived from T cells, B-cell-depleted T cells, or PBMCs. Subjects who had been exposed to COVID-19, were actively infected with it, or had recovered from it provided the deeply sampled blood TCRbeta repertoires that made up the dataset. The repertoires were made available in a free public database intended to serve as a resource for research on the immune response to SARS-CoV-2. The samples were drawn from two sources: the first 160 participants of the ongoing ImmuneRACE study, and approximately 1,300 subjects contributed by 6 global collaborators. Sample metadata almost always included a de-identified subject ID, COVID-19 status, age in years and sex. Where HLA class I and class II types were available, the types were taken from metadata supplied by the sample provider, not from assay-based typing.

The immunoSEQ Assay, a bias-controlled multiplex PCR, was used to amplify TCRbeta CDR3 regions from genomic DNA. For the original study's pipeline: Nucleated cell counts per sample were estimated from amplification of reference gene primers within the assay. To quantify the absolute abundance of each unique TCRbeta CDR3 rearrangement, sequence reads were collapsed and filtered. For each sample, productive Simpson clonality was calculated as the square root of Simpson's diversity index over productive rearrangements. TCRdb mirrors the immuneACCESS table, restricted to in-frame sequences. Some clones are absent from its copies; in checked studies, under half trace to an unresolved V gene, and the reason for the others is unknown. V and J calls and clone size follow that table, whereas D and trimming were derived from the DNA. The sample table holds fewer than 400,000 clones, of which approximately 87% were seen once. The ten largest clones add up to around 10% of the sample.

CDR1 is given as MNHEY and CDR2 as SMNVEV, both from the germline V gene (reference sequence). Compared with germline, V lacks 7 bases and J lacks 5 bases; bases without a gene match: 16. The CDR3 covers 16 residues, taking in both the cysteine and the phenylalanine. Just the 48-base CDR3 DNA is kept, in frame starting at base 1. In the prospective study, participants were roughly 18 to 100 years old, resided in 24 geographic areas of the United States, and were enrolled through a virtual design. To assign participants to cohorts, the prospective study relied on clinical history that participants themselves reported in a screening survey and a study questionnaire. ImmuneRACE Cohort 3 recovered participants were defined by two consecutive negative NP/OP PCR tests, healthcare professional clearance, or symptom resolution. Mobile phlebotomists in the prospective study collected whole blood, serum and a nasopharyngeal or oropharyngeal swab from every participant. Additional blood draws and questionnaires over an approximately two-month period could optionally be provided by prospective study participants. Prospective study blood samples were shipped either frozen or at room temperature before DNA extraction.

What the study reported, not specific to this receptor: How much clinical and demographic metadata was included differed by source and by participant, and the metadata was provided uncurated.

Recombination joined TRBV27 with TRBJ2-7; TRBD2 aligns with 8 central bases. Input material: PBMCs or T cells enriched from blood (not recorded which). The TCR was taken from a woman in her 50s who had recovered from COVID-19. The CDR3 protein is CASTPTSAGGPHEQYF. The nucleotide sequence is TGTGCCAGCACCCCCACCTCGGCGGGGGGCCCCCACGAGCAGTACTTC.